Following are 27 T cell receptor beta chains from one sample sequenced in a study of Graves' ophthalmopathy and Graves' hyperthyroidism (dated by TCRdb to the late 2010s). TCRdb records Illumina HiSeq 2000 as the sequencer. For repertoire sequencing, TCR beta CDR3 regions were amplified from RNA transcripts. The first round of RT-PCR was done with HTBI primers and the Qiagen OneStep RT-PCR kit, and was followed by a second round of multiplex PCR, then size selection and purification. The raw public reads went through TCRdb reprocessing: fastp at Q25, MiXCR clone calling, in-frame beta chains kept. Rows with a matching CDR3 protein are joined into one entry that keeps the most common DNA and genes. The sample table holds about 240,000 distinct CDR3 sequences, of which 45% were seen once. The ten top clones hold roughly half of the sample. Sequenced: peripheral blood. Source of these receptors: an adult man with Graves' ophthalmopathy.

This clonotype was found a few times. V is TRBV7-9 and J is TRBJ2-7; D tentatively fits TRBD1 or TRBD2 (5 bases each). Trimming removed 7 bases from V and 0 bases from J, with 7 bases in between. The CDR3 runs to 12 residues. CDR1 SEHNR and CDR2 FQNEAQ come from the germline V gene (reference sequence). CDR3 coding DNA: TGTGCCAGCATCGGGACCTCCTACGAGCAGTACTTC. It is translated as CASIGTSYEQYF.

This clonotype has just a few counts. The V gene is TRBV7-3, the J gene TRBJ1-2; D gene unclear. The CDR3 has 13 residues. Trimming pared 5 bases from V and 8 bases from J, leaving 15 bases between. Germline lookup yields CDR1 SGHTA and CDR2 FQGTGA. The chain's CDR3 is CASSPTPDGGYTF. The CDR3 DNA sequence: TGTGCCAGCAGCCCGACGCCGGACGGAGGCTACACCTTC.

This chain joins TRBV10-3 and TRBJ2-3; no definite D call. V was shortened by 3 bases and J by 0 bases, with 10 bases between the two germline ends. This CDR3 is built from 15 residues. The germline V gene encodes CDR1 ENHRY and CDR2 SYGVKD. The CDR3 loop is CAISEADTSTDTQYF. The CDR3 DNA reads as TGTGCCATCAGTGAAGCTGATACTAGCACAGATACGCAGTATTTT.

J is TRBJ1-6 and V is TRBV9; no firm D call. Germline loops: CDR1 SGDLS, CDR2 YYNGEE. With 4 bases removed from V and 2 bases from J, the gap between germline ends came to 13 bases. This CDR3 is built from 16 residues. The CDR3 reads CASSLRVTAYNSPLHF. The CDR3 nucleotides are TGTGCCAGCAGCCTAAGGGTAACTGCCTATAATTCACCCCTCCACTTT.

The genes are TRBV7-3 and TRBJ2-5; D call uncertain. V was clipped by 2 bases and J by 5 bases, with 9 bases between them. This CDR3 contains 13 residues. Per the germline V gene, CDR1 is SGHTA and CDR2 is FQGTGA. Here the CDR3 reads CASSLLARETQYF. CDR3 in DNA: TGTGCCAGCAGCTTACTGGCCCGGGAGACCCAGTACTTC.

This clonotype was counted between two and nine times. The J gene is TRBJ2-5, the V gene TRBV5-4; possible D gene TRBD2, 5 bases. Germline V gives CDR1 SGHNT, CDR2 YYREEE (reference sequence). This CDR3 contains 16 residues. V dropped 4 bases and J dropped 5 bases, with 21 bases sitting between them. The chain's CDR3 is CASSLGSTGMRETQYF. CDR3 DNA: TGTGCCAGCAGCCTAGGATCTACGGGGATGAGGGAGACCCAGTACTTC.

This clonotype has only a few counts. V gene TRBV29-1 combines with J gene TRBJ1-1; no clear D. Trimming stripped 6 bases from V and 4 bases from J, with 18 bases between. CDR3 length equals 14 residues. Germline CDR1 and CDR2: SQVTM and ANQGSEA. The chain's CDR3 is CSVAGSGIGTEAFF. CDR3 nucleotide sequence: TGCAGCGTGGCGGGTTCTGGGATTGGCACTGAAGCTTTCTTT.

The chain carries TRBV4-1 and TRBJ2-7; no clear D gene. The CDR3 covers 13 residues. Germline V gene data show CDR1 as MGHRA and CDR2 as YSYEKL. Between the trimmed V and J ends, which lost 3 bases and 0 bases, there was a span of 6 bases. The CDR3 sequence: CASSHQDSYEQYF. The CDR3 bases are TGCGCCAGCAGCCACCAGGACTCCTACGAGCAGTACTTC.

The gene calls are TRBV7-2 and TRBJ2-5; possible D gene TRBD2, 6 bases. Germline assignment: CDR1 SGHTA and CDR2 FQGNSA. This CDR3 is built from 14 residues. V dropped 5 bases and J dropped 4 bases, with 14 bases sitting between them. The CDR3 reads CASSPGVSRETQYF. CDR3 coding DNA: TGTGCCAGCAGCCCGGGGGTAAGCCGAGAGACCCAGTACTTC.

This clonotype was recorded many times. V is TRBV7-2 and J is TRBJ2-7; no definite D call. Trimming shortened V by 1 base and J by 3 bases, and 4 bases separated the two germline ends. CDR3 size: 12 residues. CDR1 SGHTA and CDR2 FQGNSA come from the germline V gene. The CDR3 loop reads CASSLVHYEQYF. As DNA, the CDR3 is TGTGCCAGCAGCTTAGTACACTACGAGCAGTACTTC.

On this clonotype: The missing conserved phenylalanine or tryptophan at the end of this CDR3 makes a read error likely. The limits of the CDR3 on the DNA are not certain, so only TCRdb's listed CDR3 is given. The CDR3 sequence is CASSTRGGL. The gene calls are TRBV2 and TRBJ1-3; TRBD1, the table's D call, lacks a check against the DNA. With termini counted, the CDR3 has 9 amino acids. In germline, CDR1 is SNHLY, CDR2 FYNNEI.

This chain links TRBV7-3 with TRBJ2-2; 8 positions agree with TRBD1. The length of the CDR3 is 16 residues. Germline V gene sequence: CDR1 SGHTA, CDR2 FQGTGA. V trimming: 3 bases; J trimming: 0 bases; junction bases outside the gene matches: 3. CDR3 bases: TGTGCCAGCAGCTTGGTGGGACAGGCGAACACCGGGGAGCTGTTTTTT. The encoded protein is CASSLVGQANTGELFF.

Ten or more counts support this clonotype. The V and J genes are TRBV7-9 and TRBJ1-5, with D possibly matching TRBD1 (5 bases). The germline V gene encodes CDR1 SEHNR and CDR2 FQNEAQ (reference sequence). V was cut by 4 bases and J by 6 bases, with 10 bases left in between. CDR3 size: 13 residues. The CDR3 DNA sequence: TGTGCCAGCAGCTGGGCGGGGACTCAGCCCCAGCATTTT. Encoded protein: CASSWAGTQPQHF.

This chain links TRBV7-9 with TRBJ2-7; D perhaps matches TRBD2 (5 bases). This CDR3 has 13 residues. The V end was cut by 5 bases, the J end by 4 bases, with 12 bases between. CDR1 and CDR2 from the germline V gene are SEHNR and FQNEAQ (reference sequence). CDR3 sequence (DNA): TGTGCCAGCAGCCTAAAAGCGGAATACGAGCAGTACTTC. Translation: CASSLKAEYEQYF.

V is TRBV6-1 and J is TRBJ1-5, with D unresolved. Germline V lookup: CDR1 MNHNS, CDR2 SASEGT. V shed 7 bases and J shed 4 bases, with 11 bases lying between them. This CDR3 is 13 amino acids long. Written as DNA, the CDR3 is TGTGCCAGCAAAGGCTGGGGAAATCAGCCCCAGCATTTT. It is translated as CASKGWGNQPQHF.

The gene calls are TRBV20-1 and TRBJ2-7; TRBD2 agrees at 14 bases. The CDR3 consists of 16 residues. J gave up 0 bases and V 5 bases, and 6 bases lay outside the gene matches. Germline V gene data show CDR1 as DFQATT and CDR2 as SNEGSKA (reference sequence). The CDR3, as DNA: TGCAGTGCTGCCGGGACTAGCGGGGGCCTCTCCTACGAGCAGTACTTC. Protein product: CSAAGTSGGLSYEQYF.

J is TRBJ2-7 and V is TRBV5-6; possibly TRBD1 for D (7 bases). The CDR3 has 15 amino acids. V lost 5 bases and J 0 bases, leaving 15 bases between the germline ends. The germline CDR1 and CDR2 sequences are SGHDT and YYEEEE. The CDR3 DNA reads TGTGCCAGCAGGGCGGGGACAGACTTCTCCTACGAGCAGTACTTC. This sequence encodes CASRAGTDFSYEQYF.

With respect to this clonotype: The germline gene is not matched at one end of the junction; a read error may be the cause. This sequence joins TRBV2 and TRBJ2-7, with a tentative D call TRBD1 (5 bases). The CDR3 consists of 10 residues. Germline V gives CDR1 SNHLY, CDR2 FYNNEI. The CDR3 DNA follows: TGTACCAGCAGGGTATACGAGCAGTACTTC. It codes for CTSRVYEQYF. Complete variable domain (other parts from reference TRBV2 and TRBJ2-7): EPEVTQTPSHQVTQMGQEVILRCVPISNHLYFYWYRQILGQKVEFLVSFYNNEISEKSEIFDDQFSVERPDGSNFTLKIRSTKLEDSAMYFCTSRVYEQYFGPGTRLTVT.

The V call is TRBV18, the J call TRBJ1-2, with TRBD1 as a possible D gene (5 bases). This CDR3 is built from 13 residues. V was cut by 3 bases and J by 6 bases, with 11 bases left in between. Germline V gene data show CDR1 as KGHSH and CDR2 as LQKENI. CDR3 bases: TGTGCCAGCTCACCCGACAGCCCCGATGGCTACACCTTC. Its translation is CASSPDSPDGYTF.

The rearrangement links TRBV11-2 to TRBJ1-3, with D hard to call. Deletions cut 5 bases from V and 0 bases from J, with 5 bases between. The CDR3 contains 13 residues. Germline V gene lookup returns CDR1 SGHAT and CDR2 FQNNGV. The CDR3 DNA sequence: TGTGCCAGCAGCCGTTACTCTGGAAACACCATATATTTT. Amino acids: CASSRYSGNTIYF.

The genes are TRBV7-2 and TRBJ1-3; no definite D call. V lost 5 bases, J lost 0 bases, and 14 bases lay in between. Germline lookup yields CDR1 SGHTA and CDR2 FQGNSA. The length of the CDR3 is 16 residues. CDR3 nucleotide sequence: TGTGCCAGCAGCCTTCCGGGCTACCTCTCTGGAAACACCATATATTTT. Protein product: CASSLPGYLSGNTIYF.

This chain connects TRBV7-2 to TRBJ2-5; TRBD1 agrees at 8 bases. V was pared by 9 bases and J by 2 bases, with 5 bases of the junction left unmatched. The CDR3 has 13 amino acids. Germline loops: CDR1 SGHTA, CDR2 FQGNSA. DNA of the CDR3: TGTGCCAGTACAGGGGGGCCTCAAGAGACCCAGTACTTC. As protein: CASTGGPQETQYF.

The gene calls are TRBV10-3 and TRBJ1-4; D call uncertain. Germline V gene lookup returns CDR1 ENHRY and CDR2 SYGVKD. This CDR3 comprises 14 residues. Trimming left V 5 bases short and J 8 bases short, with 15 bases between. In DNA, the CDR3 is TGTGCCATCAGTTACGGGCCGTCGGGGGAAAAACTGTTTTTT. It encodes CAISYGPSGEKLFF.

This clonotype was counted between two and nine times. V usage is TRBV2 and J usage is TRBJ2-7; D not resolved. This CDR3 has 11 amino acids. The germline V gene encodes CDR1 SNHLY and CDR2 FYNNEI. The V gene lost 8 bases and the J gene lost 5 bases, with 10 bases spanning the gap. The DNA for the CDR3 is TGTGCCAGCGTGCTGACCAACGAGCAGTACTTC. This translates into CASVLTNEQYF.

The chain has TRBV10-3 and TRBJ2-6; 14 bases align to TRBD2. The CDR3 is 18 amino acids. V trimming: 4 bases; J trimming: 2 bases; junction bases outside the gene matches: 4. CDR1 is ENHRY, CDR2 SYGVKD, per germline. CDR3: CAISAETSGGAGANVLTF. The CDR3 DNA sequence: TGTGCCATCAGTGCCGAGACTAGCGGGGGGGCTGGGGCCAACGTCCTGACTTTC.

The rearrangement joins TRBV19 to TRBJ1-5; D gene unclear. The germline V and J ends were trimmed by 2 bases and 0 bases, with 8 bases remaining between them. Germline V gene sequence: CDR1 LNHDA, CDR2 SQIVND (reference sequence). This CDR3 contains 15 residues. The CDR3 sequence is CASSILPYSNQPQHF. The CDR3 bases are TGTGCCAGTAGTATACTTCCATATAGCAATCAGCCCCAGCATTTT.

The chain couples TRBV4-1 to TRBJ2-7; no clear D gene. Germline loops: CDR1 MGHRA, CDR2 YSYEKL. Between the trimmed V and J ends, which lost 4 bases and 0 bases, there was a span of 13 bases. The CDR3 is 15 residues long. This CDR3 is CASSLGSRVSYEQYF. The CDR3 DNA is TGCGCCAGCAGCCTCGGATCCCGGGTCTCCTACGAGCAGTACTTC.